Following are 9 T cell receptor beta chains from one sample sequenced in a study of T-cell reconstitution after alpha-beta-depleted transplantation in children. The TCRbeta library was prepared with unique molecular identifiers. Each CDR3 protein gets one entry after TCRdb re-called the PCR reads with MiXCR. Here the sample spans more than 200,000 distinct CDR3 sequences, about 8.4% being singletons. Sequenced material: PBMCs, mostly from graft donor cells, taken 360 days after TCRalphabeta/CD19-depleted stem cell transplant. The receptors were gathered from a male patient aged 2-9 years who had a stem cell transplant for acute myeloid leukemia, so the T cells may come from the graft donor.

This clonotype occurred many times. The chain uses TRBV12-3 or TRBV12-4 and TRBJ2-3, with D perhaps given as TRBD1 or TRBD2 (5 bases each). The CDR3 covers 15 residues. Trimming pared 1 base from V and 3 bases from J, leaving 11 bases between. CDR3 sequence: CASSLVSGATDTQYF. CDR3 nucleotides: TGTGCCAGCAGTTTAGTTTCCGGGGCAACAGATACGCAGTATTTT.

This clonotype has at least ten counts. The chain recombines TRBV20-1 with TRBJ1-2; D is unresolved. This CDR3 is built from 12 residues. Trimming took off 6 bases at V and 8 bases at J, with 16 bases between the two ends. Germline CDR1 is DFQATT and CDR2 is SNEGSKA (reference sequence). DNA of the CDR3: TGCAGTGCCCCGGCCCCCTTTGCGGGCTACACCTTC. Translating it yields CSAPAPFAGYTF.

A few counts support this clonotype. The CDR3 here is CASSPRVNSYEQYV. The CDR3 nucleotides are TGTGCCAGCAGCCCCCGGGTCAACTCCTACGAGCAGTACGTC. The V and J genes are TRBV7-8 and TRBJ2-7; the D is unclear. V gave up 5 bases and J gave up 0 bases, with 11 bases separating them. Germline V gene sequence: CDR1 SGHVS, CDR2 FQNEAQ. This CDR3 is built from 14 residues.

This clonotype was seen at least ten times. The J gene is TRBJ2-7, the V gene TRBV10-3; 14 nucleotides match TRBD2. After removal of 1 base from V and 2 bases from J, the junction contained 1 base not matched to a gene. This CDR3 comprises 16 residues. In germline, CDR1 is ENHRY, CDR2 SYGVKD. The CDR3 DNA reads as TGTGCCATCAGTGAGTTGGGACTAGCGGGGGCCTACGAGCAGTACTTC. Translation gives CAISELGLAGAYEQYF.

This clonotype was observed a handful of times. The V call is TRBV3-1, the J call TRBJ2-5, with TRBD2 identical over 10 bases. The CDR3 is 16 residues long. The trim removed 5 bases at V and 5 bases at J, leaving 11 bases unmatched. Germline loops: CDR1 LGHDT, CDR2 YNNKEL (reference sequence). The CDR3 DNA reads TGTGCCAGCAGCGGCGGTCTAGCGGGAGAAGGCGAGACCCAGTACTTC. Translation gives CASSGGLAGEGETQYF.

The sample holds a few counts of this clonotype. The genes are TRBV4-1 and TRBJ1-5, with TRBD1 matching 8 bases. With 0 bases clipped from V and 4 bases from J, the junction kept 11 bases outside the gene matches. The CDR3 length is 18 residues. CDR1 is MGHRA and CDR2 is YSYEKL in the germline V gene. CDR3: CASSQDFVRQGKNQPQHF. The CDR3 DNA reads TGCGCCAGCAGCCAAGATTTCGTTAGACAGGGGAAAAATCAGCCCCAGCATTTT.

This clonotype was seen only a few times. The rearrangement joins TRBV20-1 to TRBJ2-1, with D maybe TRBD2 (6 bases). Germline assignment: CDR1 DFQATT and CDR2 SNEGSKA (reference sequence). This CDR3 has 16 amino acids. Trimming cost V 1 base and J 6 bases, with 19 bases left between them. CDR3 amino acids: CSARAPSGVQGNEQFF. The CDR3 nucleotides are TGCAGTGCTAGAGCGCCATCGGGAGTCCAAGGCAATGAGCAGTTCTTC.

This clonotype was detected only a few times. This CDR3 is CASRPANKNIQYF. The CDR3 DNA reads TGTGCCAGCAGGCCTGCCAACAAAAACATTCAGTACTTC. The gene calls are TRBV7-2 and TRBJ2-4; D not resolved. Looked up from germline, CDR1 is SGHTA and CDR2 is FQGNSA. The V gene lost 6 bases and the J gene lost 3 bases, with 9 bases spanning the gap. The CDR3 length is 13 residues.

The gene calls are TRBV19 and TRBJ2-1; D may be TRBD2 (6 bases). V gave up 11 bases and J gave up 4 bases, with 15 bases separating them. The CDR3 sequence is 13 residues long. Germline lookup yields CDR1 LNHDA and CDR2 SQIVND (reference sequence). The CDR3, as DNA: TGTGCCGCGACTAGTTCTCCTTACAATGAGCAGTTCTTC. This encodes CAATSSPYNEQFF. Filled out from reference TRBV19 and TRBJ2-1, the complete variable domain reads DGGITQSPKYLFRKEGQNVTLSCEQNLNHDAMYWYRQDPGQGLRLIYYSQIVNDFQKGDIAEGYSVSREKKESFPLTVTSAQKNPTAFYLCAATSSPYNEQFFGPGTRLTVL.